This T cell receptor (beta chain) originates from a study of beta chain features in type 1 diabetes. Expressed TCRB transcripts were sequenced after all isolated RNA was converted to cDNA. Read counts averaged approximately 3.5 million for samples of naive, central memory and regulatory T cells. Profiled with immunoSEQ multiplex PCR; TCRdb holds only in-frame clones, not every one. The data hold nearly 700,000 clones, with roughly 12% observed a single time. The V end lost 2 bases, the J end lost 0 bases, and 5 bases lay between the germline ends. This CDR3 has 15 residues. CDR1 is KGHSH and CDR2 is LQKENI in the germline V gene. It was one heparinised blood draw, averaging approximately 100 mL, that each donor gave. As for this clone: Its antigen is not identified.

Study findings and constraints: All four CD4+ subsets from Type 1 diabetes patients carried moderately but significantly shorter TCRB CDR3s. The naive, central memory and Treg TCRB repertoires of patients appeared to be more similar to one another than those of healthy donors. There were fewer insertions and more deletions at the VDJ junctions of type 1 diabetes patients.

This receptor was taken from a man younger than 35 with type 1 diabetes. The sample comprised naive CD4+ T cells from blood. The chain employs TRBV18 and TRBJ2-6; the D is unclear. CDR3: CASSPNLSGANVLTF. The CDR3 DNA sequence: TGTGCCAGCTCACCAAATCTCTCTGGGGCCAACGTCCTGACTTTC.